This T cell receptor beta chain is from a study of blood T cell repertoires in COVID-19. Whole-study context: Acute and convalescent COVID-19 specimens originated in the United States, Italy and Spain. Sources were T cells, B-cell-depleted T cells, or PBMCs; the material itself was cDNA or gDNA.

V dropped 7 bases and J dropped 0; count of bases not matched to a gene: 2. Germline loops: CDR1 SGHTA, CDR2 FQGNSA. The CDR3 covers 13 residues. In the original workflow: Scientists estimated how many nucleated cells there were by amplifying reference gene primers. TCRdb keeps only in-frame clones here, not all; method: immunoSEQ multiplex PCR. The V and J calls and the clone size are those of that table, but D and trimming were determined from the DNA. The data show under 350,000 clones, with roughly 85% seen just once and just over 7% held by the top ten. V gene TRBV7-2 combines with J gene TRBJ1-1; 7 bases agree with TRBD1. The source of this sequence is a human donor in a cohort sampled during active COVID-19. Input material: peripheral blood. CDR3 amino acids: CASIDRVNTEAFF. In nucleotides, the CDR3 is TGTGCCAGCATCGACAGGGTGAACACTGAAGCTTTCTTT.